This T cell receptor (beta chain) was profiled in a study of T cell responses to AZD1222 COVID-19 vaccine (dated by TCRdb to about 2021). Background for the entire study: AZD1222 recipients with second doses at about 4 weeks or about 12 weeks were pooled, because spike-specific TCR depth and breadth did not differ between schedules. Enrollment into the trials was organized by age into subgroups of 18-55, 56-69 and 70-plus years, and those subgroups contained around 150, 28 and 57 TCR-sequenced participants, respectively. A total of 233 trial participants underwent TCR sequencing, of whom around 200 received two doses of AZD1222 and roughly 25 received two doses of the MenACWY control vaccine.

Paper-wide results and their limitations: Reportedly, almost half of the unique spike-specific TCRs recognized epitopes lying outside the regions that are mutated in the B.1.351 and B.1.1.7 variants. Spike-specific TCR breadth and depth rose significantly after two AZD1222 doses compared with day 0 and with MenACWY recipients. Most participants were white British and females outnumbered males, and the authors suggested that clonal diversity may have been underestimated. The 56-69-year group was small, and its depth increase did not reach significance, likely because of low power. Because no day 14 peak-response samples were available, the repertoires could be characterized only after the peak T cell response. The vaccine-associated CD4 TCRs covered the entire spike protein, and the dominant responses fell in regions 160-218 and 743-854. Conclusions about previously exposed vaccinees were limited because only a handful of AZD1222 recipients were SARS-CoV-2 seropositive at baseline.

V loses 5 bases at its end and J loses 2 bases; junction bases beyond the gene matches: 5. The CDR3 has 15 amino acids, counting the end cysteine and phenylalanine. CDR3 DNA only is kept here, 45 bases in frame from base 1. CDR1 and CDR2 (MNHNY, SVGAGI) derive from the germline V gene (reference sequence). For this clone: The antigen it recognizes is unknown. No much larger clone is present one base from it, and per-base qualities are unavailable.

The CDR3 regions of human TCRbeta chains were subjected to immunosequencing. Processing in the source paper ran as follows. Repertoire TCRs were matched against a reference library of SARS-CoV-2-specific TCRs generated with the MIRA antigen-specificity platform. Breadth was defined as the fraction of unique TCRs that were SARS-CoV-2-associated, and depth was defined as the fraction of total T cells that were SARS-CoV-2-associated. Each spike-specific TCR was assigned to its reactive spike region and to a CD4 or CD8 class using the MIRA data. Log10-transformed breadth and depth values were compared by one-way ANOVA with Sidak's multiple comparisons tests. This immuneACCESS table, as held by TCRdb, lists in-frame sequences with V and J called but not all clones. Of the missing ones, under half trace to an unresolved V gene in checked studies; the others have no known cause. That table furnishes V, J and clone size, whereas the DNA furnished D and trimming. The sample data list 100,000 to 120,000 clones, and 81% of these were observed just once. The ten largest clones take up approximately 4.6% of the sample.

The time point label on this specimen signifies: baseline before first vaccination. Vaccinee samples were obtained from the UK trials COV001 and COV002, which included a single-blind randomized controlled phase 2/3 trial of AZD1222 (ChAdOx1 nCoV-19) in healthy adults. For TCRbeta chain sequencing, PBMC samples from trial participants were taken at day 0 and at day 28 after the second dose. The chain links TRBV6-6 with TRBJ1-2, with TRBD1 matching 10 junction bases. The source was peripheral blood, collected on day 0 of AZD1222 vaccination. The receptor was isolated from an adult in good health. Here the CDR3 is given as CASSQPGQGNYGYTF. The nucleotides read TGTGCCAGCAGTCAACCGGGACAGGGGAACTATGGCTACACCTTC.